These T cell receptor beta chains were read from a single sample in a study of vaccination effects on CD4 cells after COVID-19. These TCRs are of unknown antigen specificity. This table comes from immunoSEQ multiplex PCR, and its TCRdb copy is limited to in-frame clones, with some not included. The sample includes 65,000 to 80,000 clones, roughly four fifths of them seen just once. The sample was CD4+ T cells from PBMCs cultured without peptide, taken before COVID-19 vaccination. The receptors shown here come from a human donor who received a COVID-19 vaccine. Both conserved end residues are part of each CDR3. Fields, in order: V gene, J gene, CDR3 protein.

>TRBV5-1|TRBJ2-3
CAHRAYTQYF
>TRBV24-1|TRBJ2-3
CATSDGGLSTDTQYF
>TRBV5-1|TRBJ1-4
CASSRTGGNEKLFF
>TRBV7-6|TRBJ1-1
CASSLVQGDTEAFF
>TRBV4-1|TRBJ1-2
CASSQGQLNYGYTF
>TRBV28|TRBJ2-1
CASSLGGERNNEQFF
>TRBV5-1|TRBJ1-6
CASSLRQENSPLHF
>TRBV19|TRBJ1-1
CASSIGTSNTEAFF
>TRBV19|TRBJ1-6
CASSGDNYNSPLHF
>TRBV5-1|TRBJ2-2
CASSTQNTGELFF
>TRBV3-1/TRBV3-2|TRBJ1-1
CASSQGPASSTEAFF
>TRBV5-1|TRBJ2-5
CASSLGGAQETQYF
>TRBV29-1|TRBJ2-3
CSARAGRTGDTQYF
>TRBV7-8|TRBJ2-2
CASSLGRGDTGELFF
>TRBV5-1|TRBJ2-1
CASRNMGGQGLKDTYNEQFF
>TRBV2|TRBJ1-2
CASRNRGRGYGYTF
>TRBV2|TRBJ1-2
CASMAARHSSGGYTF
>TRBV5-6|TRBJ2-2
CASSGAGETGELFF
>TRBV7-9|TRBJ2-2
CASSSQTSSSGELFF
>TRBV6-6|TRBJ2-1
CASSYSMGFSEQFF
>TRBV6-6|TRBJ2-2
CASRDRGNTGELFF
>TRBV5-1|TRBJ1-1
CASSLTGGQATEAFF
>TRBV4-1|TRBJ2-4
CASSQRPRGDGDIQYF
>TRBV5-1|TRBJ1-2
CASGTEGYGYTF
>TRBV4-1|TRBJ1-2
CASSQEGGTMVGGYTF